This T cell receptor beta chain comes out of a study of graft-versus-host responses after intestinal transplantation. Here immunoSEQ multiplex PCR was the method, and the copy in TCRdb shows in-frame clones only, minus some. Of 40,000 or so clones in the sample, more than 85% were seen once. Trimming pared 2 bases from V and 8 bases from J, leaving 16 bases between. This CDR3 is built from 15 residues. Germline V gene data show CDR1 as MNHEY and CDR2 as SMNVEV (reference sequence). The sample here was PBMCs, taken 734 days after intestinal transplantation. The V gene is TRBV27, the J gene TRBJ2-1; D is unresolved. The origin of this receptor is a human patient who received an intestinal transplant, so some T cells may come from the graft donor. In DNA form, the CDR3 reads TGTGCCAGCAGTTTAAAAGGGCCCCGAGGCGATGAGCAGTTCTTC. Encoded protein: CASSLKGPRGDEQFF.